This T cell receptor (beta chain) is from a study of T cell changes during pregnancy in multiple sclerosis. V was trimmed by 2 bases and J by 7 bases, leaving 15 bases between them. Germline values: CDR1 MNHEY, CDR2 SVGAGI. The CDR3 extends over 14 amino acids. Sequencing used immunoSEQ multiplex PCR; TCRdb keeps in-frame clones, though not all of them. The table has some 80,000 clones, roughly 90% seen once; the top ten hold over 0.7%. The chain combines TRBV6-5 with TRBJ2-7, with a weak D call TRBD1 (6 bases). The sequenced sample was peripheral blood, obtained in the first trimester of pregnancy. The sequence derives from a female donor in good health, enrolled as a control in a pregnancy study. The CDR3 nucleotides are TGTGCCAGCAGTTACGGGGGCGGTTCCCCTGAGCAGTACTTC. Its protein product is CASSYGGGSPEQYF.